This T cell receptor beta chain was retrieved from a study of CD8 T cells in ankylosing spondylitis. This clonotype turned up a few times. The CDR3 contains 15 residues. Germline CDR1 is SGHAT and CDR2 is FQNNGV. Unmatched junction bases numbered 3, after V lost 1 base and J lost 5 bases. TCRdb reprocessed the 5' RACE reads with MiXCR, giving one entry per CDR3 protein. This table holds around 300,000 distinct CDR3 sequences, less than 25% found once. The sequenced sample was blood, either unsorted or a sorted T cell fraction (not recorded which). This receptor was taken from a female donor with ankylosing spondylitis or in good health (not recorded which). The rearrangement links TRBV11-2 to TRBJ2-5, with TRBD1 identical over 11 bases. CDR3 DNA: TGTGCCAGCAGCTTAGGGACAGGGGGCTCGGAGACCCAGTACTTC. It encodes CASSLGTGGSETQYF.